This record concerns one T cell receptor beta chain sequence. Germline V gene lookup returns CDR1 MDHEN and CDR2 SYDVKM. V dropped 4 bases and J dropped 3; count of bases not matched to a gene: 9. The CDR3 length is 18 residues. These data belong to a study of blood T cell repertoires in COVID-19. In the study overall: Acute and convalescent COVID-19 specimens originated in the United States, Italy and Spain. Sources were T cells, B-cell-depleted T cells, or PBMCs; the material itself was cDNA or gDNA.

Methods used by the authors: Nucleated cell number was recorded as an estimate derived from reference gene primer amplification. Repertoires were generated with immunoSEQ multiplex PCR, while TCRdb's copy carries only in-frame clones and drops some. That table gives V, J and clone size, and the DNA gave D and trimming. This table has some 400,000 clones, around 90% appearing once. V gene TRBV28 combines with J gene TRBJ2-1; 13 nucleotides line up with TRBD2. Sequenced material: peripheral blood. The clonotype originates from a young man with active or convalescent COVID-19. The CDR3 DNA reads TGTGCCAGCAGTTCTAGGAAGGGACTAGCGGGGCTCTACAATGAGCAGTTCTTC. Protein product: CASSSRKGLAGLYNEQFF. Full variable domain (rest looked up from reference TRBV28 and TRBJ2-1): DVKVTQSSRYLVKRTGEKVFLECVQDMDHENMFWYRQDPGLGLRLIYFSYDVKMKEKGDIPEGYSVSREKKERFSLILESASTNQTSMYLCASSSRKGLAGLYNEQFFGPGTRLTVL.